The T cell receptor beta chain under discussion was sequenced for a study of T cell responses to AZD1222 COVID-19 vaccine. Study conclusions and caveats: Baseline antibody screening turned up just a handful of seropositive AZD1222 recipients. The donor cohort was predominantly white British with a female majority, and clonal diversity may have been underestimated.

Comment on this clone: The antigen is not known. The DNA is omitted, as the CDR3 cannot be located on it reliably, and the CDR3 follows TCRdb's listing.

The table came from immunoSEQ multiplex PCR; TCRdb's copy has only in-frame clones and leaves some out. The table lists over 150,000 clones, 88% of them singletons. Germline V CDR1 and CDR2: SGHAT, FQNNGV. From its first to its last residue, the CDR3 has 16 amino acids. The clonotype comes from an adult in good health. This chain links TRBV11-2 with TRBJ2-5; TRBD1 is the table's D call, not checked against the DNA. This material consisted of peripheral blood, taken on day 0 of AZD1222 vaccination. The CDR3 sequence: CASSPRQAVPGETQYF.